This TCR beta chain was sequenced in a study of blood T cell repertoires in COVID-19. This clone showed up just a few times. The CDR3 consists of 13 residues. The germline CDR1 and CDR2 sequences are SGHAT and FQNNGV. Trimming stripped 0 bases from V and 7 bases from J, with 9 bases between. The protocol was immunoSEQ multiplex PCR, while the TCRdb copy is restricted to in-frame clones and leaves out a portion. The table includes fewer than 150,000 clones, around 87% detected once. The sequence was obtained from a woman aged 55-69 years with acute or convalescent COVID-19. V gene TRBV11-2 combines with J gene TRBJ1-2, with D possibly TRBD1 on 6 matching bases. Material for sequencing was peripheral blood. The CDR3 DNA is TGTGCCAGCAGCTTAGAGGGGGCGGGTGGCTACACCTTC. Translation gives CASSLEGAGGYTF.